These 29 T cell receptor beta chains originate from one sample sequenced in a study of blood T cells in healthy people across ages. Next came a second PCR, run for roughly 6 to 11 cycles, which used a sample-barcoded 5' primer along with a J-beta primer mix. TCRdb passed the 5' RACE reads through MiXCR, listing each CDR3 protein once. Altogether fewer than 2,000,000 distinct CDR3 sequences are present, around 40% being singletons, with the ten largest covering roughly 23%. Sequenced sample: blood. The receptor source for this set is a human donor in good health.

V gene TRBV7-2 combines with J gene TRBJ2-1; no firm D call. The V gene's germline CDR1 is SGHTA and CDR2 FQGNSA. Between the trimmed V and J ends, which lost 6 bases and 0 bases, there was a span of 9 bases. The CDR3 has 14 residues. The CDR3 is CASRVLSSYNEQFF. The CDR3 DNA reads as TGTGCCAGCAGGGTCCTTAGCTCCTACAATGAGCAGTTCTTC. Combining the CDR3 with reference TRBV7-2 and TRBJ2-1 gives the whole variable domain GAGVSQSPSNKVTEKGKDVELRCDPISGHTALYWYRQSLGQGLEFLIYFQGNSAPDKSGLPSDRFSAERTGGSVSTLTIQRTQQEDSAVYLCASRVLSSYNEQFFGPGTRLTVL.

This rearrangement joins TRBV7-3 to TRBJ2-2, with 7 bases that match TRBD1. The CDR3 extends over 13 amino acids. V lost 4 bases to trimming and J lost 6 bases; unmatched junction nucleotides: 2. Germline-derived CDR1 and CDR2 are SGHTA and FQGTGA. CDR3 nucleotides: TGTGCCAGCAGCTATGACAGGGCCGGGGAGCTGTTTTTT. Translating it yields CASSYDRAGELFF.

This clonotype was recorded a few times. This chain connects TRBV11-2 to TRBJ1-2; D gene ambiguous. Germline-derived CDR1 and CDR2 are SGHAT and FQNNGV. This CDR3 is built from 13 residues. Between the trimmed V and J ends, which lost 2 bases and 1 base, there was a span of 5 bases. This CDR3 is CASSLRINYGYTF. CDR3 in DNA: TGTGCCAGCAGCTTACGGATTAACTATGGCTACACCTTC.

This chain uses TRBV7-3 with TRBJ2-1; possibly TRBD1 for D (6 bases). V was cut by 11 bases and J by 8 bases, with 19 bases left in between. This CDR3 region has 13 residues. Germline V gives CDR1 SGHTA, CDR2 FQGTGA. Written as DNA, the CDR3 is TGTGCCGGTAGCTTAGGGCCAGGGGATGAGCAGTTCTTC. Translation: CAGSLGPGDEQFF.

This chain joins TRBV2 and TRBJ2-1, with TRBD1 as a possible D gene (6 bases). The V end was cut by 6 bases, the J end by 9 bases, with 15 bases between. Germline CDR1 is SNHLY and CDR2 is FYNNEI. The CDR3 sequence is 13 residues long. This CDR3 reads CASSGNTGSEQFF. The CDR3 coding sequence is TGTGCCAGCAGCGGAAATACAGGGAGTGAGCAGTTCTTC.

This clonotype was counted between two and nine times. The V and J genes are TRBV12-3 or TRBV12-4 and TRBJ2-7; D is ambiguous. Trimming shortened V by 4 bases and J by 0 bases, and 10 bases separated the two germline ends. CDR3 length: 14 amino acids. CDR3 loop: CASSWTTSSYEQYF. For the CDR3, the DNA is TGTGCCAGCAGTTGGACCACCAGCTCCTACGAGCAGTACTTC.

This sequence joins TRBV20-1 and TRBJ2-3, with TRBD1 identical over 9 bases. The CDR3 runs to 20 residues. The germline gives CDR1 DFQATT, CDR2 SNEGSKA (reference sequence). With V trimmed by 2 bases and J by 4 bases, 22 bases remained unmatched. The CDR3 DNA is TGCAGTGCTAGACCCCATATCCCGGGACAGGGACCAGGCTCCGCAGATACGCAGTATTTT. Its protein product is CSARPHIPGQGPGSADTQYF.

V and J are TRBV20-1 and TRBJ2-4; D gene unclear. Per germline, CDR1 DFQATT and CDR2 SNEGSKA (reference sequence). V was pared by 2 bases and J by 7 bases, with 12 bases between. The CDR3 extends over 13 amino acids. CDR3 amino acids: CSARSRGPNIQYF. The CDR3 region has the DNA TGCAGTGCTAGAAGCAGAGGTCCGAACATTCAGTACTTC.

This clonotype showed up just a few times. This chain uses TRBV5-1 with TRBJ2-7; 10 bases line up with TRBD1. V shed 0 bases, J shed 5 bases, and the junction held 8 bases outside the gene matches. Germline-derived CDR1 and CDR2 are SGHRS and YFSETQ. The CDR3 loop spans 16 amino acids. The CDR3 reads CASSLVGTDRGDEQYF. CDR3 coding DNA: TGCGCCAGCAGCTTGGTAGGAACGGACAGGGGGGACGAGCAGTACTTC.

V is TRBV15 and J is TRBJ2-2; D might be TRBD1 or TRBD2, each matching 6 bases. The germline gives CDR1 LNHNV, CDR2 YYDKDF (reference sequence). The V end was cut by 3 bases, the J end by 5 bases, with 13 bases between. The CDR3 is 15 amino acids. The CDR3 coding sequence is TGTGCCACCAGCAGTGGGGGGCCGGGGACCGGGGAGCTGTTTTTT. The encoded protein is CATSSGGPGTGELFF. Together with reference TRBV15 and TRBJ2-2, the CDR3 gives the full variable domain: DAMVIQNPRYQVTQFGKPVTLSCSQTLNHNVMYWYQQKSSQAPKLLFHYYDKDFNNEADTPDNFQSRRPNTSFCFLDIRSPGLGDTAMYLCATSSGGPGTGELFFGEGSRLTVL.

The chain uses TRBV7-9 and TRBJ1-2; no clear D. Trimming removed 8 bases from V and 1 base from J, with 14 bases in between. Germline lookup yields CDR1 SEHNR and CDR2 FQNEAQ (reference sequence). The CDR3 sequence is 14 residues long. Here the CDR3 reads CASAYTADNYGYTF. DNA of the CDR3: TGTGCCAGCGCCTATACAGCGGATAACTATGGCTACACCTTC.

Remarks on this clonotype: A read error is likely, as this CDR3 ends without the conserved phenylalanine or tryptophan. The V gene is TRBV4-1, the J gene TRBJ2-1; no clear D. CDR3 size: 16 residues. With 4 bases removed from V and 4 bases from J, the gap between germline ends came to 17 bases. The V gene's germline CDR1 is MGHRA and CDR2 YSYEKL. The CDR3 sequence: CASSRTPGTTYNEQFL. In nucleotides, the CDR3 is TGCGCCAGCAGCCGAACGCCAGGTACTACGTACAATGAGCAGTTCTTA.

The J gene is TRBJ1-1, the V gene TRBV20-1, with a tentative D call TRBD1 (5 bases). The germline V and J ends were trimmed by 2 bases and 10 bases, with 11 bases remaining between them. The germline V gene encodes CDR1 DFQATT and CDR2 SNEGSKA (reference sequence). The CDR3 extends over 11 amino acids. The CDR3 sequence is CSARRGMGAFF. The CDR3 DNA reads TGCAGTGCTAGACGGGGGATGGGAGCTTTCTTT.

This clonotype was detected only a few times. The V call is TRBV4-1, the J call TRBJ1-1; D gene uncertain. The CDR3 runs 14 residues. Per germline, CDR1 MGHRA and CDR2 YSYEKL. The germline V and J ends were trimmed by 3 bases and 3 bases, with 11 bases remaining between them. CDR3 DNA sequence: TGCGCCAGCAGCCATTGGGTTGATGACACTGAAGCTTTCTTT. Amino acids: CASSHWVDDTEAFF.

The CDR3 nucleotides are TGCGCCAGCAGCCAATTAAGGAATAATGAAAAACTGTTTTTT. Translated: CASSQLRNNEKLFF. J is TRBJ1-4 and V is TRBV4-1; no firm D call. Germline V gives CDR1 MGHRA, CDR2 YSYEKL. V was cut by 2 bases and J by 4 bases, with 8 bases left in between. This CDR3 spans 14 amino acids.

A remark on this clonotype: Its ends do not fully match the called genes, so a read error is possible. The chain couples TRBV5-6 to TRBJ2-3; the D gene is possibly TRBD1 (6 bases). In germline, CDR1 is SGHDT, CDR2 YYEEEE. The CDR3 loop spans 15 amino acids. CDR3 in amino acids: CASSLLDRSTDPQYF. CDR3 bases: TGTGCCAGCAGCTTGCTCGACAGGTCCACAGATCCGCAGTATTTT. The full variable domain, completed using reference TRBV5-6 and TRBJ2-3, is DAGVTQSPTHLIKTRGQQVTLRCSPKSGHDTVSWYQQALGQGPQFIFQYYEEEERQRGNFPDRFSGHQFPNYSSELNVNALLLGDSALYLCASSLLDRSTDPQYFGPGTRLTVL.

The chain recombines TRBV3-1 with TRBJ1-4; D is undetermined. Germline CDR1 LGHDT, CDR2 YNNKEL (reference sequence). Trimming removed 0 bases at V and 8 bases at J, with 10 bases between. The CDR3 is made up of 14 amino acids. CDR3 nucleotides: TGTGCCAGCAGCCAAGAATTTCAAGGGGAAAAACTGTTTTTT. It specifies CASSQEFQGEKLFF.

The sample holds many counts of this clonotype. This chain connects TRBV18 to TRBJ1-1; maybe TRBD1 (6 bases). This CDR3 has 13 residues. Germline V CDR1 and CDR2: KGHSH, LQKENI. Trimming pared 8 bases from V and 1 base from J, leaving 11 bases between. The CDR3 here is CASSPGQNTEAFF. CDR3 nucleotides: TGTGCCAGCAGCCCGGGACAGAACACTGAAGCTTTCTTT. Full variable domain (rest looked up from reference TRBV18 and TRBJ1-1): NAGVMQNPRHLVRRRGQEARLRCSPMKGHSHVYWYRQLPEEGLKFMVYLQKENIIDESGMPKERFSAEFPKEGPSILRIQQVVRGDSAAYFCASSPGQNTEAFFGQGTRLTVV.

Worth noting for this clonotype: One junction end disagrees with the germline gene, perhaps due to a read error. This CDR3 reads CTSSQALTSNNEQFF. The CDR3 bases are TGCACCAGCAGCCAAGCTTTAACTTCAAACAATGAGCAGTTCTTC. The rearrangement joins TRBV4-3 to TRBJ2-1; D is unresolved. CDR3 length: 15 residues. Germline values: CDR1 LGHNA, CDR2 YSLEER.

This clonotype turned up a few times. The chain is built from TRBV13 and TRBJ1-6; D possibly corresponds to TRBD1 (5 bases). Between the trimmed V and J ends, which lost 5 bases and 10 bases, there was a span of 15 bases. Germline values: CDR1 PRHDT, CDR2 FYEKMQ (reference sequence). This CDR3 is 14 amino acids long. CDR3 protein: CASSAGGDVSPLHF. The CDR3 nucleotides read TGTGCCAGCAGCGCCGGGGGGGACGTCTCACCCCTCCACTTT.

The chain is built from TRBV7-2 and TRBJ1-5; 7 nucleotides align to TRBD1. The CDR3 is made up of 13 amino acids. With 1 base clipped from V and 9 bases from J, the junction kept 3 bases outside the gene matches. Germline V lookup: CDR1 SGHTA, CDR2 FQGNSA. The CDR3 spells CASSLGQGRPQHF. Here the CDR3 DNA reads TGTGCCAGCAGCTTAGGACAGGGTAGGCCCCAGCATTTT.

CDR3 sequence: CSAVGTGYKETQYF. CDR3 DNA sequence: TGCAGTGCAGTCGGGACAGGGTACAAAGAGACCCAGTACTTC. This rearrangement joins TRBV20-1 to TRBJ2-5; 9 bases agree with TRBD1. J lost 3 bases, V lost 6 bases, and 8 bases had no gene match. CDR1 is DFQATT and CDR2 is SNEGSKA in the germline V gene (reference sequence). This CDR3 has 14 amino acids.

This clonotype was seen more than once but under ten times. The chain recombines TRBV20-1 with TRBJ1-2; 8 positions match TRBD1. Trimming removed 0 bases from V and 4 bases from J; junction bases left unmatched: 7. CDR1 and CDR2 (germline): DFQATT, SNEGSKA (reference sequence). This CDR3 is built from 15 residues. The CDR3 sequence is CSARDPGQGIYGYTF. Here the CDR3 DNA reads TGCAGTGCTAGAGATCCCGGACAGGGTATCTATGGCTACACCTTC.

This clonotype was found once. The chain combines TRBV7-9 with TRBJ2-7; 8 bases map to TRBD1. V lost 3 bases, J lost 7 bases, and 8 bases stayed unmatched. From germline, CDR1 is SEHNR and CDR2 FQNEAQ (reference sequence). This CDR3 is 14 amino acids long. The DNA for the CDR3 is TGTGCCAGCAGCTTCTCGGGACAGGCGGATGAGCAGTACTTC. Protein: CASSFSGQADEQYF.

The V call is TRBV4-3, the J call TRBJ1-4; D is undetermined. Germline-derived CDR1 and CDR2 are LGHNA and YSLEER. The CDR3 is made up of 16 amino acids. V lost 1 base, J lost 0 bases, and 9 bases lay in between. This CDR3 reads CASSQGPDATNEKLFF. CDR3 nucleotide sequence: TGCGCCAGCAGCCAAGGCCCTGATGCAACTAATGAAAAACTGTTTTTT.

This clonotype was found a few times. DNA for the CDR3: TGTGCCAGCAGCTCGGGGAGGGACAGGCTTAACTATGGCTACACCTTC. Its protein product is CASSSGRDRLNYGYTF. The chain uses TRBV7-2 and TRBJ1-2, with 8 positions matching TRBD1. With V trimmed by 4 bases and J by 1 base, 8 bases remained unmatched. The CDR3 has 16 residues. CDR1 is SGHTA and CDR2 is FQGNSA in the germline V gene.

The CDR3 DNA reads as TGTGCCTGGACCCTCGGAACTGAAGCTTTCTTT. Encoded protein: CAWTLGTEAFF. This chain joins TRBV30 and TRBJ1-1; D remains unclear. Trimming took off 4 bases at V and 5 bases at J, with 8 bases between the two ends. Germline-derived CDR1 and CDR2 are GTSNPN and SVGIG (reference sequence). The CDR3 loop spans 11 amino acids.

The V gene is TRBV4-3, the J gene TRBJ2-4, with D maybe TRBD1 (5 bases). The CDR3 contains 13 residues. Trimming removed 2 bases from V and 6 bases from J, with 8 bases in between. From germline, CDR1 is LGHNA and CDR2 YSLEER. The CDR3 sequence: CASSQLQGNIQYF. The DNA of the CDR3 is TGCGCCAGCAGCCAACTCCAGGGAAACATTCAGTACTTC.

V usage is TRBV7-3 and J usage is TRBJ2-1; D remains ambiguous. Between the trimmed V and J ends, which lost 2 bases and 6 bases, there was a span of 17 bases. The CDR3 covers 16 residues. The germline V gene encodes CDR1 SGHTA and CDR2 FQGTGA. In DNA form, the CDR3 reads TGTGCCAGCAGCTTACTGGCTACCATCAATATCAATGAGCAGTTCTTC. The encoded protein is CASSLLATININEQFF.